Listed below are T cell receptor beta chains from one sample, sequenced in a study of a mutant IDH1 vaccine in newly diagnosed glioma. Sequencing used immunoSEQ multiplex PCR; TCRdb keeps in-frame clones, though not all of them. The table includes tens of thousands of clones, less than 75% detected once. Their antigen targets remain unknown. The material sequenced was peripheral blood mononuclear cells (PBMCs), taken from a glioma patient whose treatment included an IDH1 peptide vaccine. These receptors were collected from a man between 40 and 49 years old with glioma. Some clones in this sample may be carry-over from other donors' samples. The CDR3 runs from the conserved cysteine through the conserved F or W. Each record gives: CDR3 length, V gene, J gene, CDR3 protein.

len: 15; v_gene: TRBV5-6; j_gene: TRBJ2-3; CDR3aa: CASSLVAGGADTQYF
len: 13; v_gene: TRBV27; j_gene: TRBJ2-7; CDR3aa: CASSPGTGYEQYF
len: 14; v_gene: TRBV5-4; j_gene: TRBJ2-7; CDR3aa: CASSSPLLPYEQYF
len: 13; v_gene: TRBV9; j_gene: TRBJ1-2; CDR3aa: CASSAGIPYGYTF
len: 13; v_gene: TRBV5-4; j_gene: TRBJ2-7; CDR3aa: CASSSRDSYEQYF
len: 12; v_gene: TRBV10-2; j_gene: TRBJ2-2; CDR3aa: CASRRNTGELFF
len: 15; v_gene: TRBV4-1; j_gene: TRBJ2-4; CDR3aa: CASSQLQLAKNIQYF
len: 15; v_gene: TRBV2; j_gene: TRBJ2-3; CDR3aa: CASSTGTGITDTQYF
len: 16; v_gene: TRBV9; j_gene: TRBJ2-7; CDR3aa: CASSAPAGGTFYEQYF
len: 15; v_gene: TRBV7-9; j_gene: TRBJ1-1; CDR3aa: CASSDPGQGVTEAFF
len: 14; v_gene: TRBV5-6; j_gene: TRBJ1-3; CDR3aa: CASSGTSSGNTIYF
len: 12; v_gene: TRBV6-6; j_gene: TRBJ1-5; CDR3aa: CASSYDYQPQHF
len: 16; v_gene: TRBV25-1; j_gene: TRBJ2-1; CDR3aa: CASSEPSGWNHNEQFF
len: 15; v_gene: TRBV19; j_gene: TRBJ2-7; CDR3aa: CASSEFKGGSYEQYF